The clone carrying this T cell receptor beta chain has just one count. This CDR3 has 15 amino acids. J gave up 12 bases and V 5 bases, and 16 bases lay outside the gene matches. Germline V gene sequence: CDR1 LNHDA, CDR2 SQIVND (reference sequence). TCRdb keeps only in-frame clones here, not all; method: immunoSEQ multiplex PCR. The sample records more than 55,000 clones, under 95% being singletons. The sample is drawn from a study of OX40 agonist ivuxolimab in advanced cancers. About the study: Patients were given ivuxolimab, an antibody that agonizes OX40 (CD134). The dose-escalation cohort had hepatocellular carcinoma, melanoma, renal cell or head and neck cancer. Partial responses were observed in three patients, of whom one had hepatocellular carcinoma and two had cutaneous melanoma.

J is TRBJ2-1 and V is TRBV19; 7 nucleotides align to TRBD2. This receptor was taken from an adult with an advanced solid tumor such as melanoma, head and neck, liver or kidney cancer. The sequenced sample was CD4+ or CD8+ T cells sorted from blood, obtained in a trial of the OX40 agonist ivuxolimab. The CDR3 loop reads CASSPPGLNSATQFF. The CDR3 DNA follows: TGTGCCAGTAGTCCACCGGGACTAAACAGTGCCACGCAGTTCTTC.